Presented here are 15 T cell receptor beta chains from one specimen sequenced in a study of cytomegalovirus exposure and HLA in healthy donors. Primers: 60 Vbeta forward and 13 Jbeta reverse. This table comes from immunoSEQ multiplex PCR, and its TCRdb copy is limited to in-frame clones, with some not included. The sample records over 150,000 clones, 75% to 90% being singletons. The specimen sequenced was PBMCs. All receptors come from a man aged 45-65 years in good health and CMV-seronegative.

The gene calls are TRBV10-3 and TRBJ2-7; D is unclear. The ends were cut back, 0 bases at V and 0 bases at J, with 12 bases in the middle. The CDR3 length is 16 residues. CDR1 ENHRY and CDR2 SYGVKD come from the germline V gene. CDR3: CAISESNVVSSYEQYF. The CDR3 nucleotides are TGTGCCATCAGTGAGTCGAATGTAGTGAGCTCCTACGAGCAGTACTTC.

The chain couples TRBV7-2 to TRBJ1-2, with 7 bases fitting TRBD1. V gave up 5 bases and J gave up 5 bases; unmatched junction bases: 14. The germline V gene encodes CDR1 SGHTA and CDR2 FQGNSA. CDR3 length equals 16 residues. CDR3 coding DNA: TGTGCCAGCAGCGGAGACGGGACAGCATTTCTTTATGGCTACACCTTC. Translating it yields CASSGDGTAFLYGYTF.

Of note for this clone: Different DNA sequences within this sample yield the same CDR3. The chain carries TRBV19 and TRBJ2-7; 10 nucleotides agree with TRBD1. In germline, CDR1 is LNHDA, CDR2 SQIVND (reference sequence). With V trimmed by 8 bases and J by 3 bases, 1 base remained unmatched. The CDR3 totals 12 residues. The CDR3 loop is CASGDRGYEQYF. CDR3 bases: TGTGCCAGTGGGGACAGGGGCTACGAGCAGTACTTC.

This clone came up a few times. The gene calls are TRBV7-3 and TRBJ2-6, with 9 bases lining up with TRBD1. Germline V CDR1 and CDR2: SGHTA, FQGTGA. This CDR3 is built from 16 residues. V lost 5 bases and J lost 1; bases outside the gene matches: 3. The CDR3 spells CASSRTGESGANVLTF. Written as DNA, the CDR3 is TGTGCCAGCAGCCGGACAGGGGAATCTGGGGCCAACGTCCTGACTTTC.

This chain joins TRBV28 and TRBJ2-7; 16 bases are a match to TRBD2. Germline V gene sequence: CDR1 MDHEN, CDR2 SYDVKM. V gave up 2 bases and J gave up 7 bases; unmatched junction bases: 11. The CDR3 is 18 residues long. CDR3 sequence reads: CASSLGTSGRVRTLEQYF. CDR3 coding DNA: TGTGCCAGCAGTTTAGGGACTAGCGGGAGGGTGAGGACGTTGGAGCAGTACTTC.

The chain combines TRBV9 with TRBJ2-5; D remains ambiguous. Germline V gene sequence: CDR1 SGDLS, CDR2 YYNGEE. V gave up 3 bases and J gave up 5 bases, with 17 bases separating them. The CDR3 totals 15 residues. The CDR3 DNA sequence: TGTGCCAGCAGCGCCCTAGGCCGGGTTGAGGAGACCCAGTACTTC. Its protein is CASSALGRVEETQYF.

The chain uses TRBV25-1 and TRBJ1-4; 8 positions agree with TRBD1. Losses at the gene ends were 2 bases for V and 4 bases for J; bases not matched to a gene: 9. The CDR3 length is 17 residues. Germline CDR1 is MGHDK and CDR2 is SYGVNS. The CDR3 DNA sequence: TGTGCCAGCAGTGAACCTTTTTGGACAGGGAATAATGAAAAACTGTTTTTT. Amino acid sequence: CASSEPFWTGNNEKLFF.

This rearrangement joins TRBV5-6 to TRBJ2-2; TRBD2 agrees at 13 bases. The CDR3 runs to 17 residues. The J segment lost 4 bases and the V segment lost 4 bases, leaving 7 bases of the junction unmatched. Germline V lookup: CDR1 SGHDT, CDR2 YYEEEE. The chain's CDR3 is CASSIGLAGDGTGELFF. As DNA, the CDR3 is TGTGCCAGCAGCATAGGACTAGCGGGAGATGGCACCGGGGAGCTGTTTTTT.

The chain is built from TRBV19 and TRBJ2-2, with 9 bases identical to TRBD1. Germline CDR1 LNHDA, CDR2 SQIVND (reference sequence). The V gene end was trimmed by 5 bases and the J gene end by 1 base; junction bases not matched to a gene: 5. The CDR3 is made up of 16 amino acids. The CDR3 loop reads CASSLRQGGNTGELFF. CDR3 DNA: TGTGCCAGTAGTCTTCGACAGGGGGGGAACACCGGGGAGCTGTTTTTT.

This chain links TRBV18 with TRBJ2-7, with a possible D match to TRBD1 (6 bases). Germline V gene lookup returns CDR1 KGHSH and CDR2 LQKENI. The CDR3 runs 15 residues. The germline V and J ends were trimmed by 4 bases and 4 bases, with 17 bases remaining between them. CDR3 residues: CASSLTGTRIYEQYF. As DNA, the CDR3 is TGTGCCAGCTCACTTACCGGGACAAGAATTTACGAGCAGTACTTC.

The gene calls are TRBV18 and TRBJ2-1; TRBD2 matches at 13 bases. V was clipped by 3 bases and J by 6 bases; unmatched bases: 8. In germline, CDR1 is KGHSH, CDR2 LQKENI. CDR3 size: 17 residues. CDR3: CASSPHRTSGSPNEQFF. CDR3 nucleotides: TGTGCCAGCTCACCCCATAGGACTAGCGGGAGTCCCAATGAGCAGTTCTTC.

The rearrangement joins TRBV6-1 to TRBJ2-2; possible D gene TRBD2, 5 bases. Per the germline V gene, CDR1 is MNHNS and CDR2 is SASEGT. V was pared by 11 bases and J by 8 bases, with 21 bases between. The CDR3 is 14 residues long. CDR3 sequence (DNA): TGTGCCCTGCGGGTGGGTGGCCCCCCAGGGGAGCTGTTTTTT. Translating gives CALRVGGPPGELFF.

CDR3 sequence: CASSSESGLALGEQYF. The CDR3 DNA reads TGTGCCAGCAGCTCGGAATCGGGACTAGCGTTGGGCGAGCAGTACTTC. This chain uses TRBV11-2 with TRBJ2-7; the match to TRBD2 covers 10 bases. The CDR3 spans 16 residues. The V gene end was trimmed by 4 bases and the J gene end by 6 bases; junction bases not matched to a gene: 12. From germline, CDR1 is SGHAT and CDR2 FQNNGV.

J is TRBJ1-2 and V is TRBV4-3; 8 bases are shared with TRBD1. The V segment lost 3 bases and the J segment 7 bases; nucleotides outside the gene matches: 10. CDR3 length equals 15 residues. From germline, CDR1 is LGHNA and CDR2 YSLEER. CDR3 residues: CASSQTSGTGRGYTF. Written as DNA, the CDR3 is TGCGCCAGCAGCCAGACTTCCGGGACAGGTCGTGGCTACACCTTC.

DNA of the CDR3: TGCGCCAGCAGCTTGGCCAACACAGCCCAAGAGACCCAGTACTTC. It is translated as CASSLANTAQETQYF. The rearrangement joins TRBV5-1 to TRBJ2-5; unclear D gene. Trimming cost V 0 bases and J 1 base, with 10 bases left between them. Germline CDR1 reads SGHRS; CDR2 reads YFSETQ. The CDR3 runs 15 residues.